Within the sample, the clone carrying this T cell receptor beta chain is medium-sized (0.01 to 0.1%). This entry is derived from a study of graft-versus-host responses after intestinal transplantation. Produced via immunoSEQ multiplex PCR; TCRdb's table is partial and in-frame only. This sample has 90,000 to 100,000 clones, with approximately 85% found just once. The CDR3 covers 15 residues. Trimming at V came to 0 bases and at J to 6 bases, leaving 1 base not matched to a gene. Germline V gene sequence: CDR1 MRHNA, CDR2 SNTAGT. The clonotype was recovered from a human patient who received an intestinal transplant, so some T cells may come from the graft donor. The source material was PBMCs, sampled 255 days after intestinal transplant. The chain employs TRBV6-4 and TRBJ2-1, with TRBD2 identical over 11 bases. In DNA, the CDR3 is TGTGCCAGCAGTGACTCTAGCGGGGGGGCCAATGAGCAGTTCTTC. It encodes CASSDSSGGANEQFF.